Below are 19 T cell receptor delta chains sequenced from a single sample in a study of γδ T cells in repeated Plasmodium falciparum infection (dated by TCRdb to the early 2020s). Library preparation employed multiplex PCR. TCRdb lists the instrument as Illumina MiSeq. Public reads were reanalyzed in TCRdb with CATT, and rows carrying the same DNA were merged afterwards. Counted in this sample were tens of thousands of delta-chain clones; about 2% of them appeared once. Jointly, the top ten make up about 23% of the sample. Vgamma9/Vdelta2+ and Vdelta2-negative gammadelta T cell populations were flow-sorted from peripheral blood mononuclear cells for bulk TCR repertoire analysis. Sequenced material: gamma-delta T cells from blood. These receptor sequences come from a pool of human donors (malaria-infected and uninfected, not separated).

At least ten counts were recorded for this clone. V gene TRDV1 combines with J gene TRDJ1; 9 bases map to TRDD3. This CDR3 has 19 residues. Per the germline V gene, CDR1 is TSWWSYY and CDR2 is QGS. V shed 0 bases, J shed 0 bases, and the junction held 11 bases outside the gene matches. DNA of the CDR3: TGTGCTCTTGGGGAACTCCTTCCTCACTGGGGGACCCACACCGATAAACTCATCTTT. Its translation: CALGELLPHWGTHTDKLIF.

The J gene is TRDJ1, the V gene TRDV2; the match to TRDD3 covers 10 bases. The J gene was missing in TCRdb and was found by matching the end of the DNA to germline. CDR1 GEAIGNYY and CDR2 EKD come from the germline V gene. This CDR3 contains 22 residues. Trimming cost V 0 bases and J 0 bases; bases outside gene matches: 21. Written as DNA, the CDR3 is TGTGCCTGTGACACCGTAAAAGGTCAGATACTGGGGGATTCGTCGTACACCGATAAACTCATCTTT. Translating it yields CACDTVKGQILGDSSYTDKLIF.

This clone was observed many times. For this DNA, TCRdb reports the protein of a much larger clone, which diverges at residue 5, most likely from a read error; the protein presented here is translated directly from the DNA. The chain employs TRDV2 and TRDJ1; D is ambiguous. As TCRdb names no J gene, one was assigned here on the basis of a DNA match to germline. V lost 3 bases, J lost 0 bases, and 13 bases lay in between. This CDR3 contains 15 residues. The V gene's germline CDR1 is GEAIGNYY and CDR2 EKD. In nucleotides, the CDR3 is TGTGCCTGTGACGCCATCACCCAAAACACCGATAAACTCATCTTT. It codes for CACDAITQNTDKLIF.

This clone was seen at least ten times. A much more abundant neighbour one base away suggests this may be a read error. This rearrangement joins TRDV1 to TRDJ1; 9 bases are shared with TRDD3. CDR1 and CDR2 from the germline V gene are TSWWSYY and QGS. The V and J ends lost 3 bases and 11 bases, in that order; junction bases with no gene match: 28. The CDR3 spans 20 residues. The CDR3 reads CALGDLSRGRLWTGGGRLIF. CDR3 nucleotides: TGTGCTCTTGGGGACCTAAGTAGGGGGCGTTTATGGACTGGGGGAGGTAGGCTCATCTTT.

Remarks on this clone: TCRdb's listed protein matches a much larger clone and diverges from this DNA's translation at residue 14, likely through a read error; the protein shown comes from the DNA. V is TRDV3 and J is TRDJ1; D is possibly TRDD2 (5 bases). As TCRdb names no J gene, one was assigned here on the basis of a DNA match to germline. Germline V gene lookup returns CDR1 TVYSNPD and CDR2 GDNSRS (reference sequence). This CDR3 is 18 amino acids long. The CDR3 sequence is CAFSEPTAYCSLTEKLIF. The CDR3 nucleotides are TGCGCCTTTAGTGAGCCTACGGCATACTGCTCCCTCACCGAGAAACTCATCTTT.

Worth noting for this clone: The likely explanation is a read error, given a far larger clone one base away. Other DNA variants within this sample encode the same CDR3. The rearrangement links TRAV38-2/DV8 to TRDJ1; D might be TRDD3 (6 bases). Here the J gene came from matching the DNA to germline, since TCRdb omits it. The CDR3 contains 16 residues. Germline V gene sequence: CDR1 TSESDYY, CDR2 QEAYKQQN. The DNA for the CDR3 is TGCGCTTATAGGGCCAGTCGATACGGATACACCGATAAACTCATCTTT. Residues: CAYRASRYGYTDKLIF.

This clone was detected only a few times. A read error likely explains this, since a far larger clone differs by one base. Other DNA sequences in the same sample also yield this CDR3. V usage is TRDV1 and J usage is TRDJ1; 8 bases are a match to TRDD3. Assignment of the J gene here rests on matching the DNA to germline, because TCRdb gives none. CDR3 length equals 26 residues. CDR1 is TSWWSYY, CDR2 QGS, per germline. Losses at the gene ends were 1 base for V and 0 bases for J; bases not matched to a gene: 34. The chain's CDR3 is CALGEPYILLSVLGAPGWGYTDKLIF. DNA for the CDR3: TGTGCTCTTGGGGAACCGTATATCCTGCTTTCCGTACTGGGGGCCCCTGGGTGGGGATACACCGATAAACTCATCTTT.

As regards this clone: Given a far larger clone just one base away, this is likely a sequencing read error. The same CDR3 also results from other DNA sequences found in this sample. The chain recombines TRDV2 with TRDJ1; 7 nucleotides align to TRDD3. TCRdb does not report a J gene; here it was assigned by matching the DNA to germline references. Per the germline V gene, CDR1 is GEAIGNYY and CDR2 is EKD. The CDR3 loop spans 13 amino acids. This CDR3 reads CACDTLGGDKLIF. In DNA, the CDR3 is TGTGCCTGCGACACCCTGGGGGGCGATAAACTCATCTTT.

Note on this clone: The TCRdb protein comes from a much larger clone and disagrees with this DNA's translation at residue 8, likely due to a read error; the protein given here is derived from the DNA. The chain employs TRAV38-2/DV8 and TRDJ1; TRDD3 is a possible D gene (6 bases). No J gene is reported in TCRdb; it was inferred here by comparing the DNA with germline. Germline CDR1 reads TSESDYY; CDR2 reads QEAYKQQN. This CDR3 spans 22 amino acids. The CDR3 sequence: CAYRSGYARGGGHLRYTDKLIF. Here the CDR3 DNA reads TGTGCTTATAGAAGCGGTTACGCTCGGGGTGGGGGCCACCTACGGTACACCGATAAACTCATCTTT.

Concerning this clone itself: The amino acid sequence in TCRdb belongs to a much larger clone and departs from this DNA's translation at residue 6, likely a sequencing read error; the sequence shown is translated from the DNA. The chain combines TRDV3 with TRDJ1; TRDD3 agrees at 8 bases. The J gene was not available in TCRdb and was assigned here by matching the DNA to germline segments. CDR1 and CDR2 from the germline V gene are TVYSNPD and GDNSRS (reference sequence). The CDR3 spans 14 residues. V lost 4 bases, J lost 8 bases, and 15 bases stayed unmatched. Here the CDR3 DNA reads TGTGCCTCCTATTACGGGGGGATAGGGCCAAAACTCATCTTT. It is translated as CASYYGGIGPKLIF.

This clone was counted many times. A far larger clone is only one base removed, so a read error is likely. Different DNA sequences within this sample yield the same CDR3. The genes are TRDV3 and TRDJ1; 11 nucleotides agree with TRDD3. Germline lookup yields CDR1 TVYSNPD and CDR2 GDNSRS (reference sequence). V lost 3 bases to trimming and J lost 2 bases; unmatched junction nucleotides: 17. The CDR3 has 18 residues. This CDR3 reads CALGLNWGISWRTDKLIF. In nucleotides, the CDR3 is TGTGCCTTGGGGCTAAACTGGGGGATATCGTGGAGGACCGATAAACTCATCTTT.

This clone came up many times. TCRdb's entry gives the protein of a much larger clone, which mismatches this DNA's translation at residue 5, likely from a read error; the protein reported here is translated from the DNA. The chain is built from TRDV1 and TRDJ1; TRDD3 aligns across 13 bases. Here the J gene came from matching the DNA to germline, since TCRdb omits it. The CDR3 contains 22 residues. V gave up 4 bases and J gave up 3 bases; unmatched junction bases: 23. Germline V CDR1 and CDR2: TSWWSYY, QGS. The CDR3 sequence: CALGGLFLLQSTGGYAPDKLIF. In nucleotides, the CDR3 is TGTGCTCTTGGGGGACTGTTCCTACTCCAATCTACTGGGGGATACGCACCCGATAAACTCATCTTT.

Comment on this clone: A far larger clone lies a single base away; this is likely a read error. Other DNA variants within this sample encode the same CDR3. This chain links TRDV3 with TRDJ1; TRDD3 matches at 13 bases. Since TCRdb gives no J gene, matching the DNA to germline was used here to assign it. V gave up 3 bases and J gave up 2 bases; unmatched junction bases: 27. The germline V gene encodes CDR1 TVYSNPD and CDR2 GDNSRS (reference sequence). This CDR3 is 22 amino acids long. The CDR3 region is CAFLYSSVLGDTWALGTDKLIF. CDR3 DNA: TGTGCCTTCCTTTATTCTTCGGTACTGGGGGATACGTGGGCCTTAGGAACCGATAAACTCATCTTT.

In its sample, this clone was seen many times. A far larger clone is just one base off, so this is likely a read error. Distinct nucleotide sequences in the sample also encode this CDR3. CDR3 residues: CAFRHLPPWGIVSDKLIF. The CDR3, as DNA: TGCGCCTTTAGGCACCTCCCGCCGTGGGGGATAGTTTCCGATAAACTCATCTTT. The chain employs TRDV3 and TRDJ1, with 9 bases fitting TRDD3. Germline values: CDR1 TVYSNPD, CDR2 GDNSRS (reference sequence). The CDR3 length is 18 residues.

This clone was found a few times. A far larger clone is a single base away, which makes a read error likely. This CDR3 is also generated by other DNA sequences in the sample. CDR3 DNA: TGTGCCCTTGGGGAACTAGGTAGGAGAGCACAACTCTTCTTT. Its translation: CALGELGRRAQLFF. The chain carries TRDV1 and TRDJ2, with TRDD3 as a possible D gene (5 bases). TCRdb leaves out the J gene; it was filled in here by matching the DNA to germline. There are 14 residues in the CDR3. CDR1 TSWWSYY and CDR2 QGS come from the germline V gene.

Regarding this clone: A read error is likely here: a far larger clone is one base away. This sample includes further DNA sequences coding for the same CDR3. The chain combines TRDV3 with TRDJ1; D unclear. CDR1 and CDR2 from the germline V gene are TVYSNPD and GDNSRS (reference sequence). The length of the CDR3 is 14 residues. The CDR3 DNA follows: TGTGCCTTTACGTATCCCCAATACACCGACAAACTCATCTTT. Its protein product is CAFTYPQYTDKLIF.

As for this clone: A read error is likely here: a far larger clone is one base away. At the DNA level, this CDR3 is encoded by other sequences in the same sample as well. The CDR3 DNA is TGTGCTCTCGACTCCGAAGGATTGTACACCGATAAACTCATCTTT. Its translation is CALDSEGLYTDKLIF. The chain uses TRDV1 and TRDJ1; D is unclear. No J gene was available from TCRdb, and it was assigned here by a germline match of the DNA. Germline CDR1 and CDR2: TSWWSYY and QGS. V was shortened by 9 bases and J by 0 bases, with 17 bases between the two germline ends. The CDR3 runs to 15 residues.

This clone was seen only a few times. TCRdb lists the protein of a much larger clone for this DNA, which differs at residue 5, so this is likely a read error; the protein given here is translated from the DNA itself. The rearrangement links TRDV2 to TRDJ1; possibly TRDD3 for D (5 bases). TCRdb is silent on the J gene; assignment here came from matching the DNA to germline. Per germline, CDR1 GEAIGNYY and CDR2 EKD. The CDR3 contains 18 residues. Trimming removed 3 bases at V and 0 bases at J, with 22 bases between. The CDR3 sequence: CACDCLGDGPKYTDKLIF. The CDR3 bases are TGTGCCTGTGACTGCCTCGGGGACGGACCTAAGTACACCGATAAACTCATCTTT.

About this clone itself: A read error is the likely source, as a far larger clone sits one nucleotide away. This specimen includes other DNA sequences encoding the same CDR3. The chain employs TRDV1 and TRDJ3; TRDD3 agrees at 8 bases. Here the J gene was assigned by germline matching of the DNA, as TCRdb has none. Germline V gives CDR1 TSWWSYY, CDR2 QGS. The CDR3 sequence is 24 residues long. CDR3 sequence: CALGEPVLQTGGQINSWDTRQMFF. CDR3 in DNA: TGTGCCCTTGGGGAACCGGTCCTTCAAACTGGGGGCCAGATCAACTCCTGGGACACCCGACAGATGTTTTTC.